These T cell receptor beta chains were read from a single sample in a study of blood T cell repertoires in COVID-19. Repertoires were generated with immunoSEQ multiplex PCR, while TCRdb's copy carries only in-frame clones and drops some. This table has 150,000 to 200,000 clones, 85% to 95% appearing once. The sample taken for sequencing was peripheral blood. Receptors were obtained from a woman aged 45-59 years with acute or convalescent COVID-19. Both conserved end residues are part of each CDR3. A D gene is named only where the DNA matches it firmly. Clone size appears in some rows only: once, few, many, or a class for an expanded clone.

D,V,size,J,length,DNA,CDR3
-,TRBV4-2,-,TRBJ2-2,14,TGTGCCAGCAGCCAAGATCGAGACACCGGGGAGCTGTTTTTT,CASSQDRDTGELFF
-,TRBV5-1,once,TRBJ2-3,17,TGCGCCAGCAGCCCCAGGGGTTGGGAGTTTAGTAAGAATACGCAGTATTTT,CASSPRGWEFSKNTQYF
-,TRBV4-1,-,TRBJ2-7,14,TGCGCCAGCAGCCAGAGGGACACCACCTACGAGCAGTACTTC,CASSQRDTTYEQYF
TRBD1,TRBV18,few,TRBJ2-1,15,TGTGCCAGCCACCCTGACAGGGGGCGTCGAAATGAGCAGTTCTTC,CASHPDRGRRNEQFF
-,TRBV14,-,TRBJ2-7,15,TGTGCCAGCAGCCCAACCGCCAGGGTATGGTACGAGCAGTACTTC,CASSPTARVWYEQYF
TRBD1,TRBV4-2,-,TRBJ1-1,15,TGTGCCAGCAGCCAAGTGAAGGGGGCGCAGGGTGAAGCTTTCTTT,CASSQVKGAQGEAFF
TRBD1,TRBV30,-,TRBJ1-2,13,TGTGCCTGGAGTCGTGGACAGGGGAACGGCTACACCTTC,CAWSRGQGNGYTF
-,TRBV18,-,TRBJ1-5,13,TGTGCCAGCTCACCCCAGTTGAATCAGCCCCAGCATTTT,CASSPQLNQPQHF
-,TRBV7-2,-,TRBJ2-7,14,TGTGCCAGCAGCTTAGACCAGGGCCCATACGAGCAGTACTTC,CASSLDQGPYEQYF
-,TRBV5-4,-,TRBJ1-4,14,TGTGCCAGCGCCAACGGTGCAACTAATGAAAAACTGTTTTTT,CASANGATNEKLFF
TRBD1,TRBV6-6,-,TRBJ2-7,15,TGTGCCAGCACCCCCGAGGGTAGGGGGCCTTACGAGCAGTACTTC,CASTPEGRGPYEQYF
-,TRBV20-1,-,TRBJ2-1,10,TGCAGTGCTTGGGACTATGAGCAGTTCTTC,CSAWDYEQFF
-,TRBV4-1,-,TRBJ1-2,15,TGCGCCAGCAGCCAAGATTCACACGGGATCTATGGCTACACCTTC,CASSQDSHGIYGYTF
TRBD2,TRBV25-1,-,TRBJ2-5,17,TGTGCCAGCAGTGAATCATCGCGGGGGACGTACCAAGAGACCCAGTACTTC,CASSESSRGTYQETQYF
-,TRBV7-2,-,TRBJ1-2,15,TGTGCCAGCAGCTTATTTAGAGGGGGTAACTATGGCTACACCTTC,CASSLFRGGNYGYTF
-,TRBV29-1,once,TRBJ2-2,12,TGCAGCGTTGTCGGAGGGACCGGGGAGCTGTTTTTT,CSVVGGTGELFF
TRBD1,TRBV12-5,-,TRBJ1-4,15,TGTGCTAGTGGTACTGGGACAGCCTTTAATGAAAAACTGTTTTTT,CASGTGTAFNEKLFF
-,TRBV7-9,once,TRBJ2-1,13,TGTGCCAGCAGCTTACCGGGGAGGAATGAGCAGTTCTTC,CASSLPGRNEQFF
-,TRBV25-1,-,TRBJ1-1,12,TGTGCCAGCAGTGGAGTTTCAGGGGAAGCTTTCTTT,CASSGVSGEAFF
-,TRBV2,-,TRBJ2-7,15,TGTGCCAGCAGGGGGATGGACAGATTTACCTACGAGCAGTACTTC,CASRGMDRFTYEQYF
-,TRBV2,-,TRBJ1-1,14,TGTGCCAGCAGGCTGACAGTAGTCAACACTGAAGCTTTCTTT,CASRLTVVNTEAFF
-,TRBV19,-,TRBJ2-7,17,TGTGCCGACCCTCTGGACAAAGCCTCCCAGGCTCCCTACGAGCAGTACTTC,CADPLDKASQAPYEQYF
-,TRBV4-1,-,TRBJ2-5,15,TGCGCCAGCAGCCGACTTCCCAGCGAGGTGGAGACCCAGTACTTC,CASSRLPSEVETQYF
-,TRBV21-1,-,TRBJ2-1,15,TGTGCCAGCAGCAACTTCGACAGGGTAGGAAATGAGCAGTTCTTC,CASSNFDRVGNEQFF
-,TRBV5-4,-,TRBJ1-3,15,TGTGCCAGCAGCCCGGGACTGACCTCTGGAAACACCATATATTTT,CASSPGLTSGNTIYF
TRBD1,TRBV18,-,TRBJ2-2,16,TGTGCCAGCTCACCAACGACAGGGGGTAGCACCGGGGAGCTGTTTTTT,CASSPTTGGSTGELFF